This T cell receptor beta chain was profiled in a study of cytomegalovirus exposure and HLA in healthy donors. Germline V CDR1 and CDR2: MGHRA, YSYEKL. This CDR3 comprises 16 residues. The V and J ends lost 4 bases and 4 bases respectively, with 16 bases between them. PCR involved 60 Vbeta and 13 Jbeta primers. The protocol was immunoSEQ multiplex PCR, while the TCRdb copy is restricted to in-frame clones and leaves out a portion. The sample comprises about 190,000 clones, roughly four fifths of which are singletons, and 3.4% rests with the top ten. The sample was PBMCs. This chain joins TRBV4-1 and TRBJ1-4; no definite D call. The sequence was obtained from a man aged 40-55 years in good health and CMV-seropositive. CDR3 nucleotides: TGCGCCAGCAGCCCTTCACGCGGTCCAATTAATGAAAAACTGTTTTTT. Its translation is CASSPSRGPINEKLFF.